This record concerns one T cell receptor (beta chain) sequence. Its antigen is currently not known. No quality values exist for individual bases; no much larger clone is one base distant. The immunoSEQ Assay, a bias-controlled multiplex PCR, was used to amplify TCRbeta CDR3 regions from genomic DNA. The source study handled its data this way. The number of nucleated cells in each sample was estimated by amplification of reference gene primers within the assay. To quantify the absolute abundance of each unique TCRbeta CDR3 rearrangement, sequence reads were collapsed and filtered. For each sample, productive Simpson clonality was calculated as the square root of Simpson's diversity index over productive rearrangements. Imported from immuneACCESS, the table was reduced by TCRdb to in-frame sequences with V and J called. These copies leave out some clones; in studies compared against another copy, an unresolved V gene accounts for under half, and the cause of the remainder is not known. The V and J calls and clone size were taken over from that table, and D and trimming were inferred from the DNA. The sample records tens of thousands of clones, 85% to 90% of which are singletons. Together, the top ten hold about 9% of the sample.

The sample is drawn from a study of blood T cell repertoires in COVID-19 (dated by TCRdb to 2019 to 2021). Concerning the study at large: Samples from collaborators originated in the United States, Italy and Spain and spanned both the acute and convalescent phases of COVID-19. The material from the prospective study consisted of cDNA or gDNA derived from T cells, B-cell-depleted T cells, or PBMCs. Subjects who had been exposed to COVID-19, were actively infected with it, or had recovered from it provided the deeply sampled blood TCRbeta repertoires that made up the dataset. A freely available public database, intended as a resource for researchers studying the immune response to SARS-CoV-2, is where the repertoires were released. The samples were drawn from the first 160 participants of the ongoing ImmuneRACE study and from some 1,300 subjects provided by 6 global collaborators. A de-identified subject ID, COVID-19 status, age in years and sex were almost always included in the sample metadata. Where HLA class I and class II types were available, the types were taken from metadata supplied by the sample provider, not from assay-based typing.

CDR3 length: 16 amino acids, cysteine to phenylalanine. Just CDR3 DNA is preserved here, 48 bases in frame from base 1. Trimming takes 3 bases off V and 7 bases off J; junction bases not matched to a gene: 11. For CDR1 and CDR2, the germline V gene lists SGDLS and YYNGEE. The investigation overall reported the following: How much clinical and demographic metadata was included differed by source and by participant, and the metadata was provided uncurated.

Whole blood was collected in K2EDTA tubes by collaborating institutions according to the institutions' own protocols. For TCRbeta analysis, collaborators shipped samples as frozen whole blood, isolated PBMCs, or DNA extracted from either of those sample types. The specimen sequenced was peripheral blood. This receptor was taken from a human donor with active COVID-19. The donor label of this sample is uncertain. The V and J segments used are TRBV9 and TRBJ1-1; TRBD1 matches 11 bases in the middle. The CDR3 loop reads CASSALGQGAVVEAFF. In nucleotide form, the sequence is TGTGCCAGCAGCGCTTTAGGACAGGGGGCAGTTGTTGAAGCTTTCTTT.